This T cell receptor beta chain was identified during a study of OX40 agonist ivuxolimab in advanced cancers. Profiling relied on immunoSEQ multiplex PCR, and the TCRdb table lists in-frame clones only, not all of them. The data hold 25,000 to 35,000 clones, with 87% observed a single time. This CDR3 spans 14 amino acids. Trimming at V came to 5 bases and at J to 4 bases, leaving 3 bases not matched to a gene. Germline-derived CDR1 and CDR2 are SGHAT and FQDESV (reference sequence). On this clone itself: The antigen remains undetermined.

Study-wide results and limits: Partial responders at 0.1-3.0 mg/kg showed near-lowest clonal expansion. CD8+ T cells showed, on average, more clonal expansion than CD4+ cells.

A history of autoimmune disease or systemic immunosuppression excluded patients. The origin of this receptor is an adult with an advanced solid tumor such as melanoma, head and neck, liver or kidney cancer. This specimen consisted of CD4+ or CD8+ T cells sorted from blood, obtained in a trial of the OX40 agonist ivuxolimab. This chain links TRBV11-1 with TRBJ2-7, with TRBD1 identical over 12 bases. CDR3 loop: CASSRDRGLYEQYF. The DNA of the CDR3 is TGTGCCAGCAGCCGGGACAGGGGGCTATACGAGCAGTACTTC. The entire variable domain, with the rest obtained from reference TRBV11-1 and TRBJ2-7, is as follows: EAEVAQSPRYKITEKSQAVAFWCDPISGHATLYWYRQILGQGPELLVQFQDESVVDDSQLPKDRFSAERLKGVDSTLKIQPAELGDSAMYLCASSRDRGLYEQYFGPGTRLTVT.